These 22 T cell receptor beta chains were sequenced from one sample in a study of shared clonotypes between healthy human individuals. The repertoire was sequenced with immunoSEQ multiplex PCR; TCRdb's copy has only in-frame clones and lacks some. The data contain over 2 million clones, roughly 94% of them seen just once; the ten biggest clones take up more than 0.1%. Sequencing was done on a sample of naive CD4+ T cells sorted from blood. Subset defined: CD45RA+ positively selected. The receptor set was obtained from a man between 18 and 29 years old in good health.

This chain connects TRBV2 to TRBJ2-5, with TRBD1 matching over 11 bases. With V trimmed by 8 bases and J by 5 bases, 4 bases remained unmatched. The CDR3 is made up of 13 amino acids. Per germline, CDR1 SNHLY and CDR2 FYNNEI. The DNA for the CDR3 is TGTGCCAGCTTCCGGGACAGGGGGGAGACCCAGTACTTC. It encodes CASFRDRGETQYF.

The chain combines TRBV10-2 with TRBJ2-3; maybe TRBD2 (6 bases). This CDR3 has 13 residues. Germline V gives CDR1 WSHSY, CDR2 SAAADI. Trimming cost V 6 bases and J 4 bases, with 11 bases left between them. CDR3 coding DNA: TGCGCCAGCAGCATCGGGGGTGCAGATACGCAGTATTTT. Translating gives CASSIGGADTQYF.

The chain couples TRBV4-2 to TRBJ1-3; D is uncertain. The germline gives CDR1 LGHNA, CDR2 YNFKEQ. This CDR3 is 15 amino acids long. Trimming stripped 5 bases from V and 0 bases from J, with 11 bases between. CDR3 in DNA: TGTGCCAGCAGCTCTGTGGGTCTCTCTGGAAACACCATATATTTT. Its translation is CASSSVGLSGNTIYF.

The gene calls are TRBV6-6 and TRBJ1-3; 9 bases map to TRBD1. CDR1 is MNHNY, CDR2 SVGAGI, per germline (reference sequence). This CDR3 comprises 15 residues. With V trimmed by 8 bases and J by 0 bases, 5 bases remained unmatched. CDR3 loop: CASGGTGISGNTIYF. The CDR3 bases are TGTGCCAGCGGGGGGACAGGGATCTCTGGAAACACCATATATTTT.

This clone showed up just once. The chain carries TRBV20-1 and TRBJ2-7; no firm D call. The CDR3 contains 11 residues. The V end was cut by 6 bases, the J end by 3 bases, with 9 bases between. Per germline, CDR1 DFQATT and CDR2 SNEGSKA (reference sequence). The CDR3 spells CSASDFYEQYF. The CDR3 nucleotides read TGCAGTGCGAGCGACTTCTACGAGCAGTACTTC.

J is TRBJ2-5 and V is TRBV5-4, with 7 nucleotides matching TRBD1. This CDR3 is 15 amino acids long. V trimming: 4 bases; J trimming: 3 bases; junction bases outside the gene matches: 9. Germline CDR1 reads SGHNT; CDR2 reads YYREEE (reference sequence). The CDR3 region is CASSDRDRTEETQYF. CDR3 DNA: TGTGCCAGCAGCGACCGGGACAGAACCGAAGAGACCCAGTACTTC. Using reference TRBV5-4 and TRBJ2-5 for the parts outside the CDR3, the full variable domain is ETGVTQSPTHLIKTRGQQVTLRCSSQSGHNTVSWYQQALGQGPQFIFQYYREEENGRGNFPPRFSGLQFPNYSSELNVNALELDDSALYLCASSDRDRTEETQYFGPGTRLLVL.

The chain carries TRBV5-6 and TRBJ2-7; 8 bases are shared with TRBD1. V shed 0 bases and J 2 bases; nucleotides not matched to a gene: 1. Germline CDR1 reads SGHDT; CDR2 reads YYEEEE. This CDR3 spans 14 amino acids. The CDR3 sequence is CASSLGGQAYEQYF. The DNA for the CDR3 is TGTGCCAGCAGCTTGGGGGGACAGGCCTACGAGCAGTACTTC.

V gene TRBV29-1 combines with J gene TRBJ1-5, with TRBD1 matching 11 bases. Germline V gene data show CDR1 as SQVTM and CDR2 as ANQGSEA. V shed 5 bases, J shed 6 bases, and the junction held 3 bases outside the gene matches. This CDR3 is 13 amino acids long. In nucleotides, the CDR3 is TGCAGCGTTTCGGGGACAGGGGGTCAGCCCCAGCATTTT. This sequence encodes CSVSGTGGQPQHF.

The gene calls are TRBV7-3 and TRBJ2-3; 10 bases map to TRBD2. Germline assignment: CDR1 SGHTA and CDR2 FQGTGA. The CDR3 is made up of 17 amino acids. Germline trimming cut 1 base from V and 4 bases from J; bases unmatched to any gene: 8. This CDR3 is CASSLSPSGGVSDTQYF. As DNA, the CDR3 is TGTGCCAGCAGCTTAAGCCCTAGCGGGGGCGTTTCAGATACGCAGTATTTT.

This CDR3 reads CASSPAGVRDTEAFF. CDR3 nucleotide sequence: TGTGCCAGCAGCCCGGCCGGGGTTCGGGACACTGAAGCTTTCTTT. The V gene is TRBV5-6, the J gene TRBJ1-1; D not certain. V was clipped by 4 bases and J by 3 bases, with 16 bases between them. Germline V gives CDR1 SGHDT, CDR2 YYEEEE. The CDR3 covers 15 residues.

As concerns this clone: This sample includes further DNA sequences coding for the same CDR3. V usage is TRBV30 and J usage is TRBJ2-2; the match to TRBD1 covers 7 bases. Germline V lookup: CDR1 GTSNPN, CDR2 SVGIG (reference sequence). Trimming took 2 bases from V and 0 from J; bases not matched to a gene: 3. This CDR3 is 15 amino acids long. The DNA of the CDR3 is TGTGCCTGGAGTAGGGGGCGGACGAACACCGGGGAGCTGTTTTTT. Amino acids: CAWSRGRTNTGELFF.

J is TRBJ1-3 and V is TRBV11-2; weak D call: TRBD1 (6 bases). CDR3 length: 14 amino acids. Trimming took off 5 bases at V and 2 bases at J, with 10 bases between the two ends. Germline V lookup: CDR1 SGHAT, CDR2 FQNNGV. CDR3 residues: CASSRNRAGNTIYF. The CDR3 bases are TGTGCCAGCAGCCGGAACAGGGCTGGAAACACCATATATTTT.

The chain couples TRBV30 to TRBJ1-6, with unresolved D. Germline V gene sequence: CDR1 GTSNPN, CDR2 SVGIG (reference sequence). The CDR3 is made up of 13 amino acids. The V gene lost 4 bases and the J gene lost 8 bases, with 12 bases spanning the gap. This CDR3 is CAWTAREDSPLHF. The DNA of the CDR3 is TGTGCCTGGACAGCGCGGGAGGATTCACCCCTCCACTTT.

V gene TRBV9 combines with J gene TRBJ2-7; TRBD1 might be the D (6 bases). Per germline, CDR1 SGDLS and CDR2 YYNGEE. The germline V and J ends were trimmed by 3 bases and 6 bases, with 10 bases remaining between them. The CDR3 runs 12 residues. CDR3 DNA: TGTGCCAGCAGCGCCTCAGGGGTCGAGCAGTACTTC. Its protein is CASSASGVEQYF.

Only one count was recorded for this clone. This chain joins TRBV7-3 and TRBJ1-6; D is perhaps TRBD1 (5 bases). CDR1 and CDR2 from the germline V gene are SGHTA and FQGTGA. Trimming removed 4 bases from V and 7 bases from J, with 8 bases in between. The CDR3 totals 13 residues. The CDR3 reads CASSSAGNSPLHF. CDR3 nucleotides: TGTGCCAGCAGCTCTGCAGGGAATTCACCCCTCCACTTT.

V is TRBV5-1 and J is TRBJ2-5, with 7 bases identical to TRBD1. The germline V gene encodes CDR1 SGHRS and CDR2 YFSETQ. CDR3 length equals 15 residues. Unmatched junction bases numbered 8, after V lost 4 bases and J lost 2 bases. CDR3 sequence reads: CASSPEPTGQETQYF. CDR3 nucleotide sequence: TGCGCCAGCAGCCCCGAGCCGACAGGGCAAGAGACCCAGTACTTC.

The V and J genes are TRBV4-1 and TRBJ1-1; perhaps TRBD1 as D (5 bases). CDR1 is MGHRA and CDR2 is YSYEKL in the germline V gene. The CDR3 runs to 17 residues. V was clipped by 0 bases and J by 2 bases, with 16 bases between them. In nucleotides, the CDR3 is TGCGCCAGCAGCCAAGATTTCGGACCCGGGACTAACACTGAAGCTTTCTTT. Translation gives CASSQDFGPGTNTEAFF.

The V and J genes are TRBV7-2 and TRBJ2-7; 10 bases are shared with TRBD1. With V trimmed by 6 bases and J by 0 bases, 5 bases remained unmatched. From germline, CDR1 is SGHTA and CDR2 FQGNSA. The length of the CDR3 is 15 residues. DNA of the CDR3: TGTGCCAGCAGGTCCCGGACAGGGGGCTCCTACGAGCAGTACTTC. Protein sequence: CASRSRTGGSYEQYF.

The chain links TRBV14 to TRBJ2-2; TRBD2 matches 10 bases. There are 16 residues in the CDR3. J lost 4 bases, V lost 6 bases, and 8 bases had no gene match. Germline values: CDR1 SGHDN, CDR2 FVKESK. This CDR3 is CASRQSGGAGTGELFF. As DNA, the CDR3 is TGTGCCAGCAGACAGAGCGGGGGGGCTGGCACCGGGGAGCTGTTTTTT.

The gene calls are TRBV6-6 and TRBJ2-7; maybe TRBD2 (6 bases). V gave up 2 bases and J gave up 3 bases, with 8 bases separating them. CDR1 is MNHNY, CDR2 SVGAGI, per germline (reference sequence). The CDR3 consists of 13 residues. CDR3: CASSYRTNYEQYF. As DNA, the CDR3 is TGTGCCAGCAGTTACCGGACTAACTACGAGCAGTACTTC.

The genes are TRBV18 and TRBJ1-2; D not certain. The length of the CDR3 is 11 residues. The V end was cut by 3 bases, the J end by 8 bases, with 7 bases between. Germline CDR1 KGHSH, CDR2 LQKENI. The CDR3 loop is CASSPDRGYTF. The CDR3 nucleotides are TGTGCCAGCTCACCGGATAGGGGCTACACCTTC.

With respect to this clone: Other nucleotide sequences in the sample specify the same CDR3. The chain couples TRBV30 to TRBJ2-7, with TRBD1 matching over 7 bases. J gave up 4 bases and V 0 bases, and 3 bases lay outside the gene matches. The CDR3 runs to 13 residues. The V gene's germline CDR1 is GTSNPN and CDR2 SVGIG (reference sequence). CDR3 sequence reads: CAWSVAGGYEQYF. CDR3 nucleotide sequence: TGTGCCTGGAGTGTTGCAGGGGGTTACGAGCAGTACTTC.